This TCR beta chain was profiled in a study of beta chain features in type 1 diabetes. General study points: TCRB rearrangement may or may not be influenced by HLA type; here this remained unresolved.

The CDR3 extends over 14 amino acids. Between the trimmed V and J ends, which lost 0 bases and 6 bases, there was a span of 9 bases. Germline V gives CDR1 LGHNA, CDR2 YSLEER. Each population that was sorted was more than 95% pure. This clone was observed a handful of times. Its specificity is not known. The investigators reverse transcribed all of the isolated RNA, so they sequenced expressed TCRB transcripts. The data were produced by immunoSEQ multiplex PCR, yet TCRdb's version contains in-frame clones alone and is incomplete. The sample carries about 900,000 clones, 15% to 20% recorded once. This receptor was taken from a woman under 30 in good health. The sequenced sample was naive CD4+ T cells from blood. This rearrangement joins TRBV4-3 to TRBJ1-5; D ambiguous. CDR3 residues: CASSQDFGGQPQHF. As DNA, the CDR3 is TGCGCCAGCAGCCAAGATTTTGGCGGTCAGCCCCAGCATTTT.